The 29 T cell receptor beta chains in this list originate from one sample, sequenced in a study of cytomegalovirus exposure and HLA in healthy donors. The PCR made use of 60 Vbeta and 13 Jbeta primers. TCRdb's table, derived via immunoSEQ multiplex PCR, lists solely in-frame clones and lacks some. The sample has around 220,000 clones, approximately 80% seen once. Sequencing was performed on PBMCs. The source is a girl aged 2 to 10 in good health and CMV-seronegative.

The chain joins TRBV7-7 to TRBJ2-3; TRBD1 agrees at 7 bases. Trimming removed 2 bases from V and 4 bases from J; junction bases left unmatched: 6. The germline V gene encodes CDR1 SSHAT and CDR2 FNYEAQ (reference sequence). CDR3 length: 15 amino acids. CDR3 nucleotides: TGTGCCAGCAGCTTAAAAGGGGGCCCCTCAGATACGCAGTATTTT. Its translation: CASSLKGGPSDTQYF.

The J gene is TRBJ2-2, the V gene TRBV9; 8 nucleotides match TRBD2. The V segment lost 4 bases and the J segment 6 bases; nucleotides outside the gene matches: 5. Germline V gene sequence: CDR1 SGDLS, CDR2 YYNGEE. The CDR3 totals 14 residues. The CDR3 reads CASSPGRDPGELFF. CDR3 nucleotides: TGTGCCAGCAGCCCCGGGAGGGACCCCGGGGAGCTGTTTTTT.

A few counts support this clone. The genes are TRBV12-5 and TRBJ1-1; 7 bases align to TRBD1. CDR3 length equals 15 residues. Germline loops: CDR1 LGHNT, CDR2 FRNRAP. V lost 6 bases to trimming and J lost 3 bases; unmatched junction nucleotides: 10. CDR3 DNA: TGTGCTAGTGGCGAGGACCGGGACAGAGACACTGAAGCTTTCTTT. Residues: CASGEDRDRDTEAFF.

The chain carries TRBV6-5 and TRBJ2-7; TRBD2 is a possible D gene (6 bases). The CDR3 covers 12 residues. With 6 bases removed from V and 12 bases from J, the gap between germline ends came to 18 bases. Germline loops: CDR1 MNHEY, CDR2 SVGAGI. In DNA, the CDR3 is TGTGCCAGCAGGTCCCGCGGGACGGAAGCGTACTTC. It translates to CASRSRGTEAYF.

The rearrangement links TRBV30 to TRBJ2-2, with 8 bases fitting TRBD2. The CDR3 covers 15 residues. Germline values: CDR1 GTSNPN, CDR2 SVGIG (reference sequence). Trimming at V came to 4 bases and at J to 0 bases, leaving 4 bases not matched to a gene. This CDR3 is CAWNLGLANTGELFF. The CDR3 DNA reads as TGTGCCTGGAACCTGGGACTAGCGAACACCGGGGAGCTGTTTTTT.

The chain joins TRBV19 to TRBJ2-4, with 7 bases fitting TRBD2. Germline V CDR1 and CDR2: LNHDA, SQIVND (reference sequence). V trimming: 4 bases; J trimming: 15 bases; junction bases outside the gene matches: 6. The CDR3 has 11 residues. The CDR3 loop is CASSNMGGRYF. CDR3 in DNA: TGTGCCAGTAGTAACATGGGCGGGAGGTACTTC.

The chain employs TRBV7-9 and TRBJ1-1; 7 bases align to TRBD1. The length of the CDR3 is 16 residues. Germline values: CDR1 SEHNR, CDR2 FQNEAQ (reference sequence). V was pared by 5 bases and J by 6 bases, with 15 bases of the junction left unmatched. The CDR3 sequence: CASSSQGVNRISEAFF. CDR3 coding DNA: TGTGCCAGCAGCAGCCAGGGGGTTAATCGCATATCTGAAGCTTTCTTT. The variable domain in full, with the rest retrieved from reference TRBV7-9 and TRBJ1-1, is DTGVSQNPRHKITKRGQNVTFRCDPISEHNRLYWYRQTLGQGPEFLTYFQNEAQLEKSRLLSDRFSAERPKGSFSTLEIQRTEQGDSAMYLCASSSQGVNRISEAFFGQGTRLTVV.

CDR3 nucleotides: TGTGCCAGCAGCTCCAAGGGGGCTTCAGATACGCAGTATTTT. Translation gives CASSSKGASDTQYF. The chain recombines TRBV11-2 with TRBJ2-3; 7 bases match TRBD1. The V gene's germline CDR1 is SGHAT and CDR2 FQNNGV. Unmatched junction bases numbered 5, after V lost 4 bases and J lost 4 bases. The CDR3 extends over 14 amino acids.

The chain is built from TRBV5-6 and TRBJ2-5; D remains unclear. Germline V gene lookup returns CDR1 SGHDT and CDR2 YYEEEE. The germline V and J ends were trimmed by 0 bases and 0 bases, with 6 bases remaining between them. The CDR3 consists of 14 residues. The CDR3 nucleotides are TGTGCCAGCAGCTTGGTCCGGGACCAAGAGACCCAGTACTTC. Its translation: CASSLVRDQETQYF. The variable domain in full, with the rest retrieved from reference TRBV5-6 and TRBJ2-5, is DAGVTQSPTHLIKTRGQQVTLRCSPKSGHDTVSWYQQALGQGPQFIFQYYEEEERQRGNFPDRFSGHQFPNYSSELNVNALLLGDSALYLCASSLVRDQETQYFGPGTRLLVL.

This chain connects TRBV30 to TRBJ1-2; D uncertain. This CDR3 has 14 residues. The V end was cut by 1 base, the J end by 2 bases, with 11 bases between. Germline CDR1 GTSNPN, CDR2 SVGIG (reference sequence). The CDR3: CAWSAQRGNYGYTF. DNA for the CDR3: TGTGCCTGGAGTGCTCAGAGAGGAAACTATGGCTACACCTTC.

The chain uses TRBV6-5 and TRBJ2-7, with 8 bases that match TRBD2. Losses at the gene ends were 6 bases for V and 2 bases for J; bases not matched to a gene: 0. CDR1 is MNHEY, CDR2 SVGAGI, per germline. This CDR3 has 12 amino acids. The CDR3 spells CASRGLAYEQYF. The CDR3 region has the DNA TGTGCCAGCAGGGGACTAGCCTACGAGCAGTACTTC.

The gene calls are TRBV2 and TRBJ1-2; TRBD1 is a possible D gene (6 bases). Trimming shortened V by 4 bases and J by 4 bases, and 10 bases separated the two germline ends. Germline CDR1 SNHLY, CDR2 FYNNEI. The CDR3 totals 13 residues. In DNA, the CDR3 is TGTGCCAGCAGTGGAGGGGGGGTCTATGGCTACACCTTC. This sequence encodes CASSGGGVYGYTF.

V usage is TRBV2 and J usage is TRBJ1-2, with a weak D call TRBD1 (6 bases). The CDR3 consists of 14 residues. Germline V gene lookup returns CDR1 SNHLY and CDR2 FYNNEI. Trimming shortened V by 6 bases and J by 2 bases, and 13 bases separated the two germline ends. CDR3 bases: TGTGCCAGCAGCCGGACAGACCTGAACTATGGCTACACCTTC. Translation: CASSRTDLNYGYTF.

This clone was recorded a few times. The V call is TRBV20-1, the J call TRBJ1-2; D gene ambiguous. The CDR3 consists of 11 residues. V lost 3 bases and J lost 4, with 6 bases in between. Germline loops: CDR1 DFQATT, CDR2 SNEGSKA (reference sequence). The CDR3 DNA follows: TGCAGTGCTAGGGCCACCTATGGCTACACCTTC. Translated, it gives CSARATYGYTF.

V usage is TRBV5-1 and J usage is TRBJ1-1; a possible D gene is TRBD1 (5 bases). Between the trimmed V and J ends, which lost 0 bases and 5 bases, there was a span of 11 bases. The CDR3 totals 14 residues. The germline V gene has CDR1 SGHRS and CDR2 YFSETQ. The CDR3 sequence is CASSLEWGGTEAFF. The DNA for the CDR3 is TGCGCCAGCAGCTTGGAATGGGGGGGTACTGAAGCTTTCTTT.

The gene calls are TRBV4-1 and TRBJ2-7; D is perhaps TRBD2 (6 bases). V was shortened by 1 base and J by 6 bases, with 16 bases between the two germline ends. The CDR3 totals 15 residues. Germline assignment: CDR1 MGHRA and CDR2 YSYEKL. Here the CDR3 reads CASSQVPGVSSEQYF. The CDR3 DNA reads as TGCGCCAGCAGCCAAGTCCCGGGAGTGAGTAGCGAGCAGTACTTC.

V and J are TRBV7-2 and TRBJ2-3; 8 nucleotides align to TRBD2. The V segment lost 2 bases and the J segment 5 bases; nucleotides outside the gene matches: 12. Germline V gives CDR1 SGHTA, CDR2 FQGNSA. This CDR3 contains 17 residues. The CDR3 DNA is TGTGCCAGCAGCTTATTGTGGACGGGAGGGAGCGTAGATACGCAGTATTTT. Amino acids: CASSLLWTGGSVDTQYF.

The J gene is TRBJ2-7, the V gene TRBV27; 9 bases fit TRBD2. J gave up 3 bases and V 5 bases, and 14 bases lay outside the gene matches. CDR1 is MNHEY and CDR2 is SMNVEV in the germline V gene (reference sequence). The CDR3 runs to 17 residues. CDR3 amino acids: CASSRGAGRGGLYEQYF. For the CDR3, the DNA is TGTGCCAGCAGTCGGGGGGCGGGGCGGGGGGGCCTCTACGAGCAGTACTTC.

The CDR3 DNA reads TGTGCCAGCAGCCAAGGGACAGGGTTCTACGAGCAGTACTTC. Translated: CASSQGTGFYEQYF. The chain combines TRBV4-2 with TRBJ2-7, with 8 bases lining up with TRBD1. The germline V gene has CDR1 LGHNA and CDR2 YNFKEQ. Unmatched junction bases numbered 2, after V lost 1 base and J lost 3 bases. CDR3 length: 14 amino acids.

V gene TRBV10-3 combines with J gene TRBJ2-1; TRBD2 matches at 14 bases. The ends lost 5 bases at V and 7 bases at J; junction bases unmatched: 4. The CDR3 runs to 15 residues. Per germline, CDR1 ENHRY and CDR2 SYGVKD. CDR3 loop: CAISRLAGGRNEQFF. The DNA for the CDR3 is TGTGCCATCAGTAGACTAGCGGGGGGGCGTAATGAGCAGTTCTTC.

The chain combines TRBV5-1 with TRBJ2-7; 9 nucleotides agree with TRBD2. Germline CDR1 SGHRS, CDR2 YFSETQ. The CDR3 contains 15 residues. Trimming took 8 bases from V and 1 from J; bases not matched to a gene: 10. CDR3 bases: TGCGCCAGTCGAAAAAGCGGGGGGCCATCCTACGAGCAGTACTTC. This encodes CASRKSGGPSYEQYF.

Details on this clone: This sample includes further DNA sequences coding for the same CDR3. The chain recombines TRBV30 with TRBJ1-1; a weak D match, TRBD1 (6 bases). Trimming removed 3 bases at V and 0 bases at J, with 8 bases between. The V gene's germline CDR1 is GTSNPN and CDR2 SVGIG (reference sequence). This CDR3 has 13 amino acids. CDR3 in amino acids: CAWSRTVNTEAFF. DNA for the CDR3: TGTGCCTGGAGCAGGACAGTGAACACTGAAGCTTTCTTT.

This sequence joins TRBV28 and TRBJ1-1; possibly TRBD1 for D (5 bases). Looked up from germline, CDR1 is MDHEN and CDR2 is SYDVKM. V was trimmed by 10 bases and J by 6 bases, leaving 24 bases between them. This CDR3 is 15 amino acids long. The CDR3 spells CATSPGYPWGAEAFF. The CDR3 bases are TGTGCCACGTCCCCTGGATACCCGTGGGGGGCTGAAGCTTTCTTT.

This clone appeared once. This chain links TRBV2 with TRBJ1-4; TRBD1 agrees at 10 bases. V lost 2 bases to trimming and J lost 7 bases; unmatched junction nucleotides: 10. This CDR3 region has 17 residues. Germline lookup yields CDR1 SNHLY and CDR2 FYNNEI. CDR3 sequence (DNA): TGTGCCAGCAGTGAATTGGGGACAGGGGTGGATGGTGAAAAACTGTTTTTT. Encoded protein: CASSELGTGVDGEKLFF.

This rearrangement joins TRBV7-2 to TRBJ1-3, with 9 bases lining up with TRBD1. This CDR3 spans 15 amino acids. The V gene's germline CDR1 is SGHTA and CDR2 FQGNSA. The trim removed 1 base at V and 4 bases at J, leaving 2 bases unmatched. The CDR3 is CASSLGDRAGNTIYF. The CDR3 bases are TGTGCCAGCAGCTTAGGGGACAGGGCCGGAAACACCATATATTTT.

This clone was detected only once. The V call is TRBV21-1, the J call TRBJ1-1. TRBV21-1 is a known pseudogene. The CDR3 sequence is 9 residues long. In DNA, the CDR3 is TGTGCCCCATGGAGACTGGCTTTCTTT. Translated, it gives CAPWRLAFF.

This chain uses TRBV5-6 with TRBJ2-1; D call uncertain. There are 12 residues in the CDR3. V lost 1 base and J lost 10, with 9 bases in between. In germline, CDR1 is SGHDT, CDR2 YYEEEE. The CDR3, as DNA: TGTGCCAGCAGCTTGATTAGAGCAGAGCAGTTCTTC. Protein: CASSLIRAEQFF.

The chain combines TRBV4-1 with TRBJ1-2; TRBD1 agrees at 8 bases. Germline lookup yields CDR1 MGHRA and CDR2 YSYEKL. V was clipped by 3 bases and J by 10 bases; unmatched bases: 10. The CDR3 extends over 14 amino acids. CDR3 in DNA: TGCGCCAGCAGCCAGGAGGAGTCGACAGGGGACTACACCTTC. The encoded protein is CASSQEESTGDYTF.

The chain joins TRBV7-3 to TRBJ2-1; possible D gene TRBD2, 6 bases. The V end was cut by 2 bases, the J end by 9 bases, with 8 bases between. Germline V gives CDR1 SGHTA, CDR2 FQGTGA. This CDR3 has 12 residues. CDR3 region: CASSLAGSEQFF. The CDR3 nucleotides read TGTGCCAGCAGCTTAGCGGGGTCTGAGCAGTTCTTC.